The 12 T cell receptor beta chains in this list originate from one sample, sequenced in a study of blood T cell repertoires in COVID-19. Assay: immunoSEQ multiplex PCR; the TCRdb copy retains only in-frame clones and omits some. The table shows 200,000 to 300,000 clones, with approximately 80% occurring only once. Material for sequencing was peripheral blood. The receptors were gathered from a young man who had recovered from COVID-19.

The chain couples TRBV29-1 to TRBJ1-2; D uncertain. This CDR3 spans 15 amino acids. Germline lookup yields CDR1 SQVTM and CDR2 ANQGSEA. Trimming removed 2 bases from V and 0 bases from J, with 13 bases in between. For the CDR3, the DNA is TGCAGCGTTGAACCGTGGCGGGGAGCTAACTATGGCTACACCTTC. As protein: CSVEPWRGANYGYTF.

V and J are TRBV10-3 and TRBJ1-6, with 8 bases identical to TRBD1. Trimming removed 6 bases from V and 9 bases from J; junction bases left unmatched: 7. Germline V gene data show CDR1 as ENHRY and CDR2 as SYGVKD. The CDR3 is made up of 14 amino acids. For the CDR3, the DNA is TGTGCCATCAGGTCCGGACAGGGAGGTTCACCCCTCCACTTT. The encoded protein is CAIRSGQGGSPLHF.

The rearrangement uses TRBV5-1 and TRBJ2-5; D may be TRBD2 (6 bases). V gave up 4 bases and J gave up 4 bases, with 17 bases separating them. This CDR3 has 15 amino acids. Germline V gene lookup returns CDR1 SGHRS and CDR2 YFSETQ. CDR3 nucleotides: TGCGCCAGCAGCCGTAGGGGAGGAGAGCTAGAGACCCAGTACTTC. This gives the protein CASSRRGGELETQYF.

This clone was counted a single time. The V gene is TRBV13, the J gene TRBJ2-7; TRBD2 agrees at 10 bases. The CDR3 is 14 residues long. V lost 5 bases to trimming and J lost 6 bases; unmatched junction nucleotides: 7. CDR1 is PRHDT, CDR2 FYEKMQ, per germline (reference sequence). The CDR3 region is CASSTSGGAAEQYV. Here the CDR3 DNA reads TGTGCCAGCAGCACCAGCGGGGGGGCGGCCGAGCAGTACGTC.

The chain employs TRBV7-8 and TRBJ1-1; 7 bases are shared with TRBD1. The CDR3 is 16 residues long. The germline V gene encodes CDR1 SGHVS and CDR2 FQNEAQ. After removal of 4 bases from V and 4 bases from J, the junction contained 12 bases not matched to a gene. The CDR3 loop reads CASSSGRRGLVTEAFF. CDR3 in DNA: TGTGCCAGCAGCTCCGGGCGGAGGGGGCTGGTCACTGAAGCTTTCTTT. The whole variable domain, remainder taken from reference TRBV7-8 and TRBJ1-1, is GAGVSQSPRYKVAKRGQDVALRCDPISGHVSLFWYQQALGQGPEFLTYFQNEAQLDKSGLPSDRFFAERPEGSVSTLKIQRTQQEDSAVYLCASSSGRRGLVTEAFFGQGTRLTVV.

The V gene is TRBV6-5, the J gene TRBJ2-7; 8 bases agree with TRBD1. The CDR3 runs 13 residues. The V gene's germline CDR1 is MNHEY and CDR2 SVGAGI. V was clipped by 8 bases and J by 1 base; unmatched bases: 4. CDR3 nucleotide sequence: TGTGCCAGCTGGACAGGGATTTCCTACGAGCAGTACTTC. Translating it yields CASWTGISYEQYF.

V usage is TRBV9 and J usage is TRBJ2-3; D perhaps matches TRBD1 (5 bases). V lost 0 bases, J lost 5 bases, and 10 bases lay in between. The germline gives CDR1 SGDLS, CDR2 YYNGEE. The CDR3 is 14 amino acids. For the CDR3, the DNA is TGTGCCAGCAGCGTAGAGGGGTTTCGAGATACGCAGTATTTT. It encodes CASSVEGFRDTQYF.

The J gene is TRBJ1-2, the V gene TRBV6-5; D possibly corresponds to TRBD1 (5 bases). This CDR3 has 14 residues. CDR1 MNHEY and CDR2 SVGAGI come from the germline V gene. V shed 8 bases and J shed 2 bases, with 15 bases lying between them. DNA of the CDR3: TGTGCCAGCGGCCAGGACAAGGGGAACTATGGCTACACCTTC. Its protein product is CASGQDKGNYGYTF.

The chain combines TRBV5-1 with TRBJ2-2; D is uncertain. V gave up 5 bases and J gave up 0 bases, with 11 bases separating them. In germline, CDR1 is SGHRS, CDR2 YFSETQ. The CDR3 runs to 15 residues. The CDR3 DNA follows: TGCGCCAGCAGGCGAAGAGAGGCGAACACCGGGGAGCTGTTTTTT. It translates to CASRRREANTGELFF.

The rearrangement links TRBV7-2 to TRBJ2-7, with 9 bases fitting TRBD2. Germline-derived CDR1 and CDR2 are SGHTA and FQGNSA. The ends lost 5 bases at V and 2 bases at J; junction bases unmatched: 7. The CDR3 runs to 15 residues. This chain's CDR3 is CASSRGTSRTYEQYF. CDR3 DNA sequence: TGTGCCAGCAGCCGCGGGACTAGCCGTACCTACGAGCAGTACTTC.

V usage is TRBV4-1 and J usage is TRBJ2-5; tentative D call: TRBD1 (6 bases). Germline CDR1 is MGHRA and CDR2 is YSYEKL. This CDR3 is 15 amino acids long. V gave up 4 bases and J gave up 4 bases, with 16 bases separating them. The CDR3 is CASSPNRVQGETQYF. CDR3 DNA: TGCGCCAGCAGCCCAAACAGGGTCCAGGGAGAGACCCAGTACTTC.

The chain carries TRBV11-1 and TRBJ2-1; D unresolved. Germline V gives CDR1 SGHAT, CDR2 FQDESV (reference sequence). Trimming cost V 4 bases and J 2 bases, with 9 bases left between them. The CDR3 extends over 14 amino acids. CDR3 DNA sequence: TGTGCCAGCAGCTCAGGCAGTGCCTACAATGAGCAGTTCTTC. Translation: CASSSGSAYNEQFF. Supplemented by reference TRBV11-1 and TRBJ2-1, the full variable domain reads EAEVAQSPRYKITEKSQAVAFWCDPISGHATLYWYRQILGQGPELLVQFQDESVVDDSQLPKDRFSAERLKGVDSTLKIQPAELGDSAMYLCASSSGSAYNEQFFGPGTRLTVL.